This TCR beta chain was found in a study of T cell responses to AZD1222 COVID-19 vaccine. General study results and limits: CD4 TCRs linked to vaccination spanned spike, dominating at 160-218 and 743-854. A mostly white British donor set with more females was recruited, and clonal diversity was possibly underestimated. No day 14 peak samples; only post-peak repertoires were characterized. Seropositive at baseline were only a handful of AZD1222 recipients.

This clone was seen only once. As yet, its antigen is unknown. TCRdb's table, derived via immunoSEQ multiplex PCR, lists solely in-frame clones and lacks some. The table lists 100,000 to 150,000 clones, roughly nine tenths of them singletons. The CDR3 runs to 14 residues. Germline loops: CDR1 MNHEY, CDR2 SVGAGI. Trimming removed 7 bases from V and 0 bases from J, with 7 bases in between. This TCR was recovered from an adult in good health. Here the sequenced sample was peripheral blood, taken on day 0 of AZD1222 vaccination. V usage is TRBV6-5 and J usage is TRBJ1-6; D is ambiguous. DNA of the CDR3: TGTGCCAGCACCCCCGACTCCTATAATTCACCCCTCCACTTT. It is translated as CASTPDSYNSPLHF.